This entry concerns a single T cell receptor (beta chain). The antigen it binds to is not known. The record has no base qualities; no much larger clone is one base away. This entry is derived from a study of blood T cell repertoires in COVID-19 (dated by TCRdb to 2020 to 2021). Regarding the study in general: Samples from collaborators originated in the United States, Italy and Spain and spanned both the acute and convalescent phases of COVID-19. The material from the prospective study consisted of cDNA or gDNA derived from T cells, B-cell-depleted T cells, or PBMCs. Deeply sampled blood TCRbeta repertoires from subjects exposed to, actively infected with, or recovered from COVID-19 were included in the dataset. The repertoires were made available in a free public database intended to serve as a resource for research on the immune response to SARS-CoV-2. The samples were drawn from two sources: the first 160 participants of the ongoing ImmuneRACE study, and fewer than 1,500 subjects contributed by 6 global collaborators. A de-identified subject ID, COVID-19 status, age in years and sex were almost always included in the sample metadata. Where available, HLA class I and class II types were taken from metadata supplied by the sample provider and were not determined by assay-based typing.

TCRbeta CDR3 regions were amplified from genomic DNA by means of the immunoSEQ Assay, a bias-controlled multiplex PCR. In the source study's methods: Nucleated cell counts per sample were estimated from amplification of reference gene primers within the assay. To quantify the absolute abundance of each unique TCRbeta CDR3 rearrangement, sequence reads were collapsed and filtered. For each sample, productive Simpson clonality was calculated as the square root of Simpson's diversity index over productive rearrangements. The table comes from immuneACCESS by way of TCRdb, which keeps in-frame sequences with V and J called. Part of the clones is missing from these tables; in studies checked, under half for an unresolved V gene and the rest for unknown reasons. That table furnishes V, J and clone size, whereas the DNA furnished D and trimming. The sample data list a few hundred thousand clones, and roughly 85% of these were observed just once. In total, the top ten clones hold approximately 7.9% of the sample.

Whole blood was collected in K2EDTA tubes by collaborating institutions according to the institutions' own protocols. For TCRbeta analysis, collaborators shipped samples in one of three forms: frozen whole blood, isolated PBMCs, or DNA extracted from either of those sample types. Summary of the overall study and its limitations: How much clinical and demographic metadata was included differed by source and by participant, and the metadata was provided uncurated.

Trimming takes 5 bases from V and 5 bases from J, and the germline ends sit 9 bases apart. From the cysteine up to the phenylalanine, the CDR3 has a length of 12 residues. Solely the CDR3 DNA is kept, with 36 bases framed from the first base. Reading the germline V gene gives CDR1 KGHSH and CDR2 LQKENI. The clonotype originates from a human donor in a cohort sampled during active COVID-19. Sequenced material: peripheral blood. This chain joins TRBV18 to TRBJ1-1; confidence is insufficient to name the D gene. The nucleotides are TGTGCCAGCTCAATTGGCGGGACTGAAGCTTTCTTT. The translation is CASSIGGTEAFF.